Below are 3 T cell receptor beta chains sequenced from a single sample in a study of spatial heterogeneity in lung cancer. A single record per CDR3 protein comes from TCRdb applying MiXCR to the 5' RACE reads. The sample lists 50,000 to 75,000 distinct CDR3 sequences, approximately 6% seen once, with approximately 15% in the top ten. Time point described: sample taken at primary tumor resection. This specimen was PBMCs, taken at surgery. The source of these receptors is a female donor with early-stage non-small cell lung cancer.

In its sample, this clonotype was seen a few times. This sequence joins TRBV28 and TRBJ1-4; no clear D. Trimming removed 6 bases from V and 5 bases from J, with 10 bases in between. Germline CDR1 and CDR2: MDHEN and SYDVKM. The CDR3 sequence is 13 residues long. CDR3 DNA: TGTGCCAGCAGGGGGAGACCCAATGAAAAACTGTTTTTT. Residues: CASRGRPNEKLFF.

This clonotype came up many times. This rearrangement joins TRBV24-1 to TRBJ1-2; 10 bases are a match to TRBD1. CDR1 is KGHDR, CDR2 SFDVKD, per germline. CDR3 length: 14 residues. The V segment lost 7 bases and the J segment 0 bases; nucleotides outside the gene matches: 1. CDR3 sequence reads: CATRGQGANYGYTF. The CDR3 nucleotides read TGTGCCACCAGAGGACAGGGGGCTAACTATGGCTACACCTTC.

The chain recombines TRBV6-2 or TRBV6-3 with TRBJ2-1, with a tentative D call TRBD2 (6 bases). The germline V gene has CDR1 MNHEY and CDR2 SVGEGT. The CDR3 runs 14 residues. Trimming took 4 bases from V and 10 from J, leaving 17 bases between them. The CDR3 DNA sequence: TGTGCCAGCAGTTTTAGTAGGAGGGTTCAGGAGCAGTTCTTC. The encoded protein is CASSFSRRVQEQFF.